Following are 2 T cell receptor beta chains from one sample sequenced in a study of cytomegalovirus exposure and HLA in healthy donors. A multiplex PCR was run with 60 Vbeta primers and 13 Jbeta primers. The assay was immunoSEQ multiplex PCR, and TCRdb's table has in-frame clones only and misses some. The sample lists 75,000 to 100,000 clones, around 80% seen once, with about 7.3% in the top ten. The material sequenced was PBMCs. These receptors were collected from a man under 40 in good health and CMV-seronegative.

V usage is TRBV7-2 and J usage is TRBJ1-1; the D is unclear. This CDR3 contains 14 residues. The germline CDR1 and CDR2 sequences are SGHTA and FQGNSA. Trimming stripped 8 bases from V and 5 bases from J, with 18 bases between. Written as DNA, the CDR3 is TGTGCCAGCGCCGGAGAGGGATGGAAGACTGAAGCTTTCTTT. Its translation is CASAGEGWKTEAFF.

This chain connects TRBV11-3 to TRBJ2-1, with TRBD1 matching 8 bases. The CDR3 consists of 15 residues. Germline assignment: CDR1 SGHNT and CDR2 YENEEA. The trim removed 5 bases at V and 4 bases at J, leaving 7 bases unmatched. CDR3 sequence (DNA): TGTGCCAGCAGCGCCCACAGGGGGGATTACAATGAGCAGTTCTTC. It is translated as CASSAHRGDYNEQFF.